The present TCR beta chain was sequenced within a study of glioma-infiltrating T cells. Study-wide results and limits: CDR3 overlap between tissue and blood was very small. Non-neoplastic patients had below-expected tissue-blood divergence, while all gliomas exceeded expectation.

TCR alpha and beta CDR3 regions were amplified from RNA using iRepertoire nested multiplex PCR. One-step reverse transcription and amplification started from approximately 100-400 ng of tissue mRNA or PBMC total RNA. TCRdb fed the multiplex PCR reads into MiXCR, producing one record per CDR3 protein. The sample consists of approximately 45,000 distinct CDR3 sequences, 20% to 25% of them appearing once. This CDR3 region has 16 residues. Germline V gives CDR1 MRHNA, CDR2 SNTAGT. With regard to this clonotype: What it binds is unknown. At one end the junction does not follow the germline gene, possibly because of a read error.

The sequenced sample was glioma tissue, nonneoplastic brain tissue, or PBMCs (not recorded which). This clonotype was sampled from a human donor with low-grade glioma or glioblastoma, undergoing nonglioma brain surgery, or in good health (not recorded which). The rearrangement links TRBV6-4 to TRBJ2-1, with TRBD2 identical over 8 bases. This CDR3 is CARSGRAGVGYNEQFF. DNA for the CDR3: TGTGCCCGCAGTGGCCGAGCGGGAGTAGGCTACAATGAGCAGTTCTTC.